These T cell receptor beta chains were read from a single sample in a study of T cells after yellow fever vaccination. TCRdb independently ran MiXCR on the 5' RACE reads; one entry per CDR3 protein. The table includes roughly 500,000 distinct CDR3 sequences, 15% to 20% detected once. Source: PBMCs, taken 15 days after the yellow fever booster vaccination. These receptors all come from a man aged 25 to 45 who received the YFV17D yellow fever vaccine. Each CDR3 is given with its conserved first and last residue. Each record gives: D gene, V gene, J gene, clone size, CDR3 DNA, CDR3 protein. A D gene is named only where the DNA matches it firmly. Not every row has a clone size; where given, it reads once, few, many or a size class.

NA,TRBV6-2/TRBV6-3,TRBJ2-3,NA,TGTGCCAGCAGTTACGCAGCTGGGAGGTCAGATACGCAGTATTTT,CASSYAAGRSDTQYF
NA,TRBV10-3,TRBJ2-1,NA,TGTGCCATCGGGAGAGAGGGCTCCTACAATGAGCAGTTCTTC,CAIGREGSYNEQFF
NA,TRBV14,TRBJ2-1,NA,TGTGCCAGCAGCCCTCACGCAGCCCCCCAAGGGCAGTTCTTC,CASSPHAAPQGQFF
NA,TRBV7-2,TRBJ2-1,few,TGTGCCAGCAGCACCGGGAGCGCCTACAATGAGCAGTTCTTC,CASSTGSAYNEQFF
TRBD1,TRBV12-3/TRBV12-4,TRBJ2-7,few,TGTGCCAGCACCCCGGACAGGGGTGCTTACGAGCAGTACTTC,CASTPDRGAYEQYF
TRBD2,TRBV5-1,TRBJ2-3,few,TGCGCCAGCAGCATCGGGACTAGCGGGAGCACAGATACGCAGTATTTT,CASSIGTSGSTDTQYF
TRBD1,TRBV5-1,TRBJ2-1,NA,TGCGCCAGCAGCCTCCAAATCGGGACAGGGGTTCGCAATGAGCAGTTCTTC,CASSLQIGTGVRNEQFF
TRBD1,TRBV28,TRBJ2-7,NA,TGTGCCAGCAGACAACAGGGACAGGGTTCGCGCGAGCAGTACTTC,CASRQQGQGSREQYF
NA,TRBV7-7,TRBJ2-5,few,TGTGCTAGCAGTCCAAACTTCGAGACCCAGTACTTC,CASSPNFETQYF
NA,TRBV18,TRBJ2-3,many,TGTGCCAGCTCACGCGACTTCACAGATACGCAGTATTTT,CASSRDFTDTQYF
NA,TRBV29-1,TRBJ2-5,few,TGCAGCGTTACAGGGTGGCAAGAGACCCAGTACTTC,CSVTGWQETQYF
TRBD2,TRBV18,TRBJ2-7,NA,TGTGCCAGCTCACGAACTATCCCCGGGACTAGCGGAGTCTACGAGCAGTACTTC,CASSRTIPGTSGVYEQYF
TRBD1,TRBV7-2,TRBJ2-3,NA,TGTGCCAGCAGCATCGCCCGGGACAGGGTTCCCGATACGCAGTATTTT,CASSIARDRVPDTQYF
TRBD1,TRBV4-3,TRBJ1-5,few,TGCGCCAGCAGCCAAGATCCGTCCGGGACAGGGGGCAATCAGCCCCAGCATTTT,CASSQDPSGTGGNQPQHF
NA,TRBV7-9,TRBJ2-3,once,TGTGCCAGCAGCTACCCGGGAGGGGGCGTGATAGATACGCAGTATTTT,CASSYPGGGVIDTQYF
NA,TRBV5-6,TRBJ1-1,few,TGTGCCAGCAGCTCGCGAGCTAGCGTGGATGAAGCTTTCTTT,CASSSRASVDEAFF
NA,TRBV12-3/TRBV12-4,TRBJ2-3,many,TGTGCCAGCGCTAGCACAGATACGCAGTATTTT,CASASTDTQYF
NA,TRBV6-8,TRBJ2-1,few,TGTGCCAGCATAAGGGGGATAGGCGAGCAGTTCTTC,CASIRGIGEQFF
NA,TRBV6-6,TRBJ1-1,few,TGTGCCAGCAGTTATTCCGCGAACACTGAAGCTTTCTTT,CASSYSANTEAFF
NA,TRBV7-2,TRBJ2-5,NA,TGTGCCAGCAGCTTAGCCGGAGGGACCATACAAGAGACCCAGTACTTC,CASSLAGGTIQETQYF
NA,TRBV6-1,TRBJ1-2,NA,TGTGCCAGCAAGGCTATAGCGGGGTTAGATGGCTACACCTTC,CASKAIAGLDGYTF
TRBD1,TRBV20-1,TRBJ1-4,NA,TGCAGTGCTCCCCGAGCGAGGGGGCTGGCTAATGAAAAACTGTTTTTT,CSAPRARGLANEKLFF
NA,TRBV20-1,TRBJ1-2,few,TGCAGTGCTAGTAACACCGCTAACTATGGCTACACCTTC,CSASNTANYGYTF
NA,TRBV6-5,TRBJ1-4,NA,TGTGCCAGCAGTTACGGGCCCCGGGGGGAACTGTTTTTT,CASSYGPRGELFF
NA,TRBV7-8,TRBJ2-1,NA,TGTGCCAGCAGCACGGGACCTTCCTCCTACAATGAGCAGTTCTTC,CASSTGPSSYNEQFF
NA,TRBV9,TRBJ2-2,NA,TGTGCCAGCGGAACTGGGGCCGGGGAGCTGTTTTTT,CASGTGAGELFF
TRBD2,TRBV2,TRBJ2-1,NA,TGTGCCAGCAGTGAGGGACTAGCATCCTACAATGAGCAGTTCTTC,CASSEGLASYNEQFF
NA,TRBV7-2,TRBJ2-7,many,TGTGCCAGCAGCTCCCCGGGGGTTTACGAGCAGTACTTC,CASSSPGVYEQYF
NA,TRBV27,TRBJ2-6,few,TGTGCCAGCAGTTTATCGACAGGTTCGGGGGCCAACGTCCTGACTTTC,CASSLSTGSGANVLTF
NA,TRBV7-2,TRBJ1-1,few,TGTGCCAGCAGCCCGCGGTGGGGGAACACTGAAGCTTTCTTT,CASSPRWGNTEAFF
NA,TRBV7-9,TRBJ1-4,few,TGTGCCAGCAGCTTAGTTGGCAATGAAAAACTGTTTTTT,CASSLVGNEKLFF
TRBD1,TRBV12-3/TRBV12-4,TRBJ2-7,NA,TGTGCCAGCAGCAGGGACAGTACCCTGGGCGAGCAGTACTTC,CASSRDSTLGEQYF
NA,TRBV15,TRBJ2-1,NA,TGTGCCACCAGCAGAACTACGTATAATGAGCAGTTCTTC,CATSRTTYNEQFF
TRBD1,TRBV6-5,TRBJ2-2,NA,TGTGCCAGCAGTTGGACAGGCTCGAACACCGGGGAGCTGTTTTTT,CASSWTGSNTGELFF
TRBD2,TRBV7-6,TRBJ2-3,NA,TGTGCCAGCAGCCTCTCCCCCTGGTTAGCGGGTAGCACAGATACGCAGTATTTT,CASSLSPWLAGSTDTQYF
TRBD1,TRBV20-1,TRBJ2-7,few,TGCAGTGCTCCTACAGGGGGTGGGGAGCAGTACTTC,CSAPTGGGEQYF
NA,TRBV5-1,TRBJ2-5,NA,TGCGCCAGCAGTGATATCCAGAGCCTAGGGGAGACCCAGTACTTC,CASSDIQSLGETQYF
TRBD1,TRBV30,TRBJ2-7,NA,TGTGCCTGGAGCGACAGGGCGGGCTACGAGCAGTACTTC,CAWSDRAGYEQYF
NA,TRBV10-3,TRBJ1-1,few,TGTGCCATCGGCCCTAATACGGGGGATGGAGAAGCTTTCTTT,CAIGPNTGDGEAFF
TRBD2,TRBV20-1,TRBJ2-7,NA,TGCAGTGCTAGATTGGGGACTACTACCTACGAGCAGTACTTC,CSARLGTTTYEQYF
NA,TRBV21-1,TRBJ1-4,few,TGTGCCAGCAGCAAAGTAGTCAGGGGGACTAATGAAAAACTGTTTTTT,CASSKVVRGTNEKLFF
TRBD2,TRBV29-1,TRBJ2-1,NA,TGCAGCGTTGGCCTAGCGGAGGGGAATGAGCAGTTCTTC,CSVGLAEGNEQFF
TRBD2,TRBV9,TRBJ2-1,few,TGTGCCAGCAGCGTAGCCGAAGGGCGGGAGGGGTATGGTGAGCAGTTCTTC,CASSVAEGREGYGEQFF
TRBD2,TRBV27,TRBJ2-5,NA,TGTGCCAGCAGTTTAGCGGCGGGAGGTGGTTTTGAGACCCAGTACTTC,CASSLAAGGGFETQYF
NA,TRBV6-5,TRBJ2-7,once,TGTGCCAGCAGTTACTCCCCTACAGGTAGCTCCTACGAGCAGTACTTC,CASSYSPTGSSYEQYF
NA,TRBV6-1,TRBJ2-7,few,TGTGCCAGCAGCCAAGACAGCTACTACGAGCAGTACTTC,CASSQDSYYEQYF
NA,TRBV9,TRBJ2-5,many,TGTGCCAGCAGCGTAGGTGAGGGGACCCAGTACTTC,CASSVGEGTQYF
TRBD2,TRBV20-1,TRBJ2-7,few,TGCAGTGCAGCCAGAGGACTAGAGGGTTACGAGCAGTACTTC,CSAARGLEGYEQYF
NA,TRBV6-2/TRBV6-3,TRBJ2-1,few,TGTGCCAGCAGTCGACTGGATGAGCAGTTCTTC,CASSRLDEQFF
TRBD2,TRBV10-3,TRBJ2-7,NA,TGTGCCATCAGTTATGGGCTAGCGGGAGGCCAGGACTACGAGCAGTACTTC,CAISYGLAGGQDYEQYF
NA,TRBV3-1,TRBJ1-2,few,TGTGCCAGCAGCCAAGGGGGGGGCAACTATGGCTACACCTTC,CASSQGGGNYGYTF
NA,TRBV29-1,TRBJ2-5,few,TGCAGCGTCCACGAAGGAGGGGGAGAGACCCAGTACTTC,CSVHEGGGETQYF
NA,TRBV20-1,TRBJ2-3,NA,TGCAGTGCGGGGGCCTTCAGGGCCACAGATACGCAGTATTTT,CSAGAFRATDTQYF
NA,TRBV6-1,TRBJ1-6,few,TGTGCCAGCAGCACGGGGGACGCCCTCCCACCCCTCCACTTT,CASSTGDALPPLHF
NA,TRBV20-1,TRBJ2-5,NA,TGCAGTGCCCAGACTTTGGAAACCCTGGGGGACCAGTACTTC,CSAQTLETLGDQYF
NA,TRBV6-1,TRBJ2-7,few,TGTGCCAGCAGTCGTACTACTAGGAGTGGGCACGAGCAGTACTTC,CASSRTTRSGHEQYF
TRBD1,TRBV29-1,TRBJ2-3,NA,TGCAGCGGAATACAGGGGACAGATACGCAGTATTTT,CSGIQGTDTQYF
NA,TRBV21-1,TRBJ2-5,few,TGTGCCAGCAGCAAAGATGATAGCGGGAGAGGCCAAGAGACCCAGTACTTC,CASSKDDSGRGQETQYF